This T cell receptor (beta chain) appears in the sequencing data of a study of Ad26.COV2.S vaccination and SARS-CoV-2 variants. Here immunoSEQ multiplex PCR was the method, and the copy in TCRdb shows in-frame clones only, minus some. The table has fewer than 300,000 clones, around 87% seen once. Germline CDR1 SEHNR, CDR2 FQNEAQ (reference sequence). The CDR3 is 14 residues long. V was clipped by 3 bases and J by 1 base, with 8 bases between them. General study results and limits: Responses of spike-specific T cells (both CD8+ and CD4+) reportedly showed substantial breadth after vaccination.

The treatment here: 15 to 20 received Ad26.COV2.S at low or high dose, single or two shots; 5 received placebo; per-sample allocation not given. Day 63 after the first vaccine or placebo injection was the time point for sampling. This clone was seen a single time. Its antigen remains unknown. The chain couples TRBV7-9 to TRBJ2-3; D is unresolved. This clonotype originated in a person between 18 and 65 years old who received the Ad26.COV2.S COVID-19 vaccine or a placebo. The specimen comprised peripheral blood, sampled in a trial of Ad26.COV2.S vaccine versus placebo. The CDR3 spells CASSFERGTDTQYF. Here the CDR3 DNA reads TGTGCCAGCAGCTTCGAAAGGGGCACAGATACGCAGTATTTT.